Following are 18 T cell receptor beta chains from one sample sequenced in a study of cytomegalovirus exposure and HLA in healthy donors. The PCR was carried out with 60 Vbeta primers and 13 Jbeta primers. Data came from immunoSEQ multiplex PCR; TCRdb stores just in-frame clones and leaves some out. This table has some 140,000 clones, 70% to 80% appearing once. Sequenced sample: PBMCs. The receptors stem from a man aged 30-40 years in good health and CMV-seronegative.

The chain carries TRBV4-2 and TRBJ2-5; D possibly corresponds to TRBD1 (5 bases). The J call is in doubt because the DNA end fits TRBJ2-7 better. CDR3 length equals 15 residues. From germline, CDR1 is LGHNA and CDR2 YNFKEQ. The CDR3 region is CASSQDLQASYEQYF. Here the CDR3 DNA reads TGTGCCAGCAGCCAAGATTTACAGGCCTCCTACGAGCAGTACTTC.

V is TRBV28 and J is TRBJ2-7; D not certain. The CDR3 sequence is 14 residues long. Trimming took off 3 bases at V and 0 bases at J, with 9 bases between the two ends. Germline V lookup: CDR1 MDHEN, CDR2 SYDVKM. The CDR3 region is CASSLRRNSYEQYF. The CDR3, as DNA: TGTGCCAGCAGTTTGAGGCGGAACTCCTACGAGCAGTACTTC.

The rearrangement joins TRBV29-1 to TRBJ1-4; perhaps TRBD1 as D (5 bases). The V and J ends lost 7 bases and 3 bases respectively, with 15 bases between them. Germline V gene data show CDR1 as SQVTM and CDR2 as ANQGSEA. The CDR3 runs 14 residues. The CDR3 DNA sequence: TGCAGCGCCCGGGCCGGGGGTTCTAATGAAAAACTGTTTTTT. It yields the protein CSARAGGSNEKLFF.

The V call is TRBV7-2, the J call TRBJ2-1, with TRBD2 matching 7 bases. This CDR3 contains 14 residues. Per germline, CDR1 SGHTA and CDR2 FQGNSA. J was trimmed by 1 base and V by 5 bases; bases with no gene match: 2. Written as DNA, the CDR3 is TGTGCCAGCAGCGAGGGACTATCCTACAATGAGCAGTTCTTC. Protein product: CASSEGLSYNEQFF.

V usage is TRBV18 and J usage is TRBJ2-5, with 10 bases fitting TRBD2. This CDR3 region has 14 residues. Germline trimming cut 2 bases from V and 5 bases from J; bases unmatched to any gene: 2. Looked up from germline, CDR1 is KGHSH and CDR2 is LQKENI. The CDR3 region is CASSPETSGETQYF. The DNA for the CDR3 is TGTGCCAGCTCACCAGAGACTAGCGGGGAGACCCAGTACTTC.

The gene calls are TRBV5-5 and TRBJ2-2, with 12 nucleotides matching TRBD2. Germline CDR1 reads SGHKS; CDR2 reads YYEKEE (reference sequence). This CDR3 is 17 amino acids long. The trim removed 4 bases at V and 6 bases at J, leaving 10 bases unmatched. CDR3 loop: CASSLRLAGVLAGELFF. The CDR3 DNA follows: TGTGCCAGCAGCCTCCGACTAGCGGGAGTCCTAGCCGGGGAGCTGTTTTTT.

The CDR3 DNA is TGTGCCAGCAGGGCCCCCGGGACTAGCGGGTTCACTGAGCAGTTCTTC. This encodes CASRAPGTSGFTEQFF. The genes are TRBV7-9 and TRBJ2-1; TRBD2 aligns across 12 bases. Per germline, CDR1 SEHNR and CDR2 FQNEAQ (reference sequence). This CDR3 has 16 residues. Trimming removed 6 bases from V and 9 bases from J; junction bases left unmatched: 12.

The chain carries TRBV18 and TRBJ2-5; 14 positions match TRBD2. From germline, CDR1 is KGHSH and CDR2 LQKENI. The J segment lost 4 bases and the V segment lost 6 bases, leaving 4 bases of the junction unmatched. CDR3 length: 15 amino acids. This CDR3 reads CASSFGTSGRETQYF. The CDR3 region has the DNA TGTGCCAGCTCTTTCGGGACTAGCGGGAGAGAGACCCAGTACTTC.

The V call is TRBV25-1, the J call TRBJ1-1, with a weak D call TRBD1 (6 bases). Per germline, CDR1 MGHDK and CDR2 SYGVNS. The CDR3 sequence is 13 residues long. V lost 6 bases and J lost 1, with 9 bases in between. CDR3: CASSEQGNTEAFF. Written as DNA, the CDR3 is TGTGCCAGCAGCGAACAGGGGAACACTGAAGCTTTCTTT.

CDR3 protein: CASRDSLTYEQYF. In DNA form, the CDR3 reads TGTGCCAGCAGGGACAGCCTAACCTACGAGCAGTACTTC. The chain carries TRBV2 and TRBJ2-7, with a possible D match to TRBD1 (6 bases). The CDR3 runs 13 residues. Germline-derived CDR1 and CDR2 are SNHLY and FYNNEI. The V and J ends lost 6 bases and 2 bases respectively, with 11 bases between them.

Only one count was recorded for this clone. The chain employs TRBV19 and TRBJ1-2; 7 nucleotides line up with TRBD1. Germline V gene lookup returns CDR1 LNHDA and CDR2 SQIVND (reference sequence). The J segment lost 4 bases and the V segment lost 0 bases, leaving 5 bases of the junction unmatched. The CDR3 has 15 amino acids. CDR3 region: CASSIDLTGLYGYTF. The CDR3 DNA follows: TGTGCCAGTAGTATAGACTTGACAGGGCTCTATGGCTACACCTTC.

The genes are TRBV29-1 and TRBJ2-3, with D possibly TRBD1 on 5 matching bases. The V gene lost 4 bases and the J gene lost 5 bases, with 13 bases spanning the gap. Germline CDR1 SQVTM, CDR2 ANQGSEA. The CDR3 totals 13 residues. For the CDR3, the DNA is TGCAGCGTTGGACGGCAGGGTTTAGATACGCAGTATTTT. Its translation is CSVGRQGLDTQYF.

In its sample, this clone was seen once. This chain connects TRBV7-2 to TRBJ2-5; D is uncertain. The CDR3 is 12 residues long. The germline CDR1 and CDR2 sequences are SGHTA and FQGNSA. V was shortened by 5 bases and J by 1 base, with 5 bases between the two germline ends. In DNA form, the CDR3 reads TGTGCCAGCAGCCCATCCCAAGAGACCCAGTACTTC. It is translated as CASSPSQETQYF.

The chain employs TRBV15 and TRBJ2-1; the D gene is possibly TRBD2 (5 bases). The CDR3 is 17 amino acids. V lost 0 bases and J 0 bases, leaving 12 bases between the germline ends. Germline loops: CDR1 LNHNV, CDR2 YYDKDF (reference sequence). Written as DNA, the CDR3 is TGTGCCACCAGCAGAGATGTAGCGCAGAGCTCCTACAATGAGCAGTTCTTC. Its translation is CATSRDVAQSSYNEQFF. Combining the CDR3 with reference TRBV15 and TRBJ2-1 gives the whole variable domain DAMVIQNPRYQVTQFGKPVTLSCSQTLNHNVMYWYQQKSSQAPKLLFHYYDKDFNNEADTPDNFQSRRPNTSFCFLDIRSPGLGDTAMYLCATSRDVAQSSYNEQFFGPGTRLTVL.

The chain has TRBV6-5 and TRBJ2-1; TRBD1 agrees at 10 bases. This CDR3 is built from 15 residues. The ends lost 6 bases at V and 8 bases at J; junction bases unmatched: 10. Germline V gene data show CDR1 as MNHEY and CDR2 as SVGAGI. The chain's CDR3 is CASSTGQGVNYEQFF. The CDR3 DNA reads TGTGCCAGCAGCACTGGACAGGGGGTGAATTATGAGCAGTTCTTC.

This chain connects TRBV27 to TRBJ2-7, with 12 bases matching TRBD2. CDR1 and CDR2 from the germline V gene are MNHEY and SMNVEV (reference sequence). V was pared by 8 bases and J by 3 bases, with 5 bases of the junction left unmatched. The CDR3 length is 14 residues. The CDR3 region has the DNA TGTGCCAGCGGTGGACTAGCGGGAATCTACGAGCAGTACTTC. This sequence encodes CASGGLAGIYEQYF.

This clone has just one count. V is TRBV7-3 and J is TRBJ1-5, with D possibly being TRBD1 (6 bases). The CDR3 has 14 residues. Germline CDR1 SGHTA, CDR2 FQGTGA. V lost 10 bases and J 10 bases, leaving 23 bases between the germline ends. CDR3 nucleotide sequence: TGTGCCAACAAGGGGGGGCTCGTGATCTTACCCCAGCATTTT. The encoded protein is CANKGGLVILPQHF.

The CDR3 is CASSFSSLTMDGYTF. The CDR3 DNA sequence: TGTGCCAGCAGCTTTTCGAGTTTAACGATGGATGGCTACACCTTC. The chain couples TRBV7-9 to TRBJ1-2; the D is unclear. Germline V gene lookup returns CDR1 SEHNR and CDR2 FQNEAQ (reference sequence). V was shortened by 3 bases and J by 6 bases, with 17 bases between the two germline ends. This CDR3 spans 15 amino acids.